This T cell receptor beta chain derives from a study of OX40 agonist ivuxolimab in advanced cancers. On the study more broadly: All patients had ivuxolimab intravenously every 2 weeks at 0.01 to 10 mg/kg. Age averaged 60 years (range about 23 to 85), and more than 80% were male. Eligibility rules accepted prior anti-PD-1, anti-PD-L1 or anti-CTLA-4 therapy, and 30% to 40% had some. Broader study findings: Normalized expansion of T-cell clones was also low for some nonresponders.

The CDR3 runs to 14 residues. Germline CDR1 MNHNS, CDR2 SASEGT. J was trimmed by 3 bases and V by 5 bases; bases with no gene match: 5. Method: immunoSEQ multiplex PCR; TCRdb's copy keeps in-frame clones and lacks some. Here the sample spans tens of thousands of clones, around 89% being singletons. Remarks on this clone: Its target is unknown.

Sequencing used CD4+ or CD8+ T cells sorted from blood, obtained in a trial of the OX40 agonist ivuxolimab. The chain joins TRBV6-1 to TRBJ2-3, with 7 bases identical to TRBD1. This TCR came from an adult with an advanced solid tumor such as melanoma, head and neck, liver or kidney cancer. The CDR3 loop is CASSLQGLTDTQYF. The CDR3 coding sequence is TGTGCCAGCAGTCTACAGGGGTTGACAGATACGCAGTATTTT.